Many counts were recorded for the clone carrying this T cell receptor (beta chain). Antigen specificity is unknown. Making TCR beta cDNA involved roughly 0.55 ug total RNA and a constant-region primer. For TCR beta, libraries were produced by three nested multiplex PCR rounds using slightly modified ARM-PCR. The first two PCR rounds, around 11 cycles each, used TRBV1-TRBV30 forward primers and a C-beta reverse primer. TCRdb independently ran MiXCR on the multiplex PCR reads; one entry per CDR3 protein. The sample holds roughly 80,000 distinct CDR3 sequences, more than 65% seen once. This specimen comes from a study of tumor-infiltrating lymphocytes in primary liver carcinoma. Turning to the study itself: Enrolled patients were male and female, aged 30 to 69 years.

General study findings and limits: Lesser overlap characterized tumor-adjacent and tumor-blood pairs relative to tumor region pairs. Only about 8-25% of top clones were detected in each of the five tumor regions. When set against blood, tumors had a significantly higher top-250-clone fraction (p = 0.039).

Co-extraction of RNA and DNA was performed on about 20-32 mg of unsorted bulk tissue. This CDR3 contains 15 residues. Trimming cost V 3 bases and J 6 bases; bases outside gene matches: 4. The clonotype comes from a man in his forties with primary liver carcinoma and hepatitis B virus infection. The chain combines TRBV12-3 or TRBV12-4 with TRBJ2-1, with TRBD1 matching 11 bases. The specimen sequenced was liver tumor tissue from sampling region 1. As for subset: tumor region T1, superior pole. Here the CDR3 DNA reads TGTGCCAGCAGTTTGACCGGGACAGGGGGCAATGAGCAGTTCTTC. It is translated as CASSLTGTGGNEQFF.